This T cell receptor (beta chain) emerged from a study of CD8 T cells in Susac syndrome. RNA amounts of roughly 0.5 to 1 ug underwent reverse transcription with random hexamers. TCRdb re-derived calls from the immunoSEQ multiplex PCR reads in MiXCR, one entry per CDR3 protein. The sample includes about 300,000 distinct CDR3 sequences, roughly 85% of them seen just once. CDR1 and CDR2 (germline): MNHNY, SVGAGI (reference sequence). The CDR3 has 12 residues. V was trimmed by 6 bases and J by 7 bases, leaving 10 bases between them. TCR beta sequencing covered blood CD8+ and CD4+ T cells. The multiple sclerosis controls were treatment-naive patients, and their relapsing-remitting disease was stable or active.

The clonotype originates from a human donor with multiple sclerosis. Sequencing used CD8+ T cells from PBMCs. The chain joins TRBV6-6 to TRBJ2-1, with TRBD2 as a possible D gene (5 bases). CDR3 loop: CASRLGGNEQFF. In DNA, the CDR3 is TGTGCCAGCAGACTAGGCGGGAATGAGCAGTTCTTC.